The clone carrying this T cell receptor beta chain turned up a few times. What it recognizes is unknown. TCR alpha and TCR beta cDNA libraries carrying sample barcodes and UMIs were produced by 5'RACE using constant-segment primers. TCRdb reprocessed the 5' RACE reads via MiXCR and lists one record per CDR3 protein. The sample lists around 390,000 distinct CDR3 sequences, approximately 15% occurring once. This specimen comes from a study of T-cell memory formation after mild COVID-19. The overall study: TCR clusters were mostly confined to one donor each.

The CDR3 totals 11 residues. The V end lost 0 bases, the J end lost 7 bases, and 3 bases lay between the germline ends. CDR1 LGHDT and CDR2 YNNKEL come from the germline V gene (reference sequence). Study-wide results and caveats: Cross-reactive memory seemingly joined, as some responding clones were found in pre-infection memory.

The specimen sequenced was PBMCs or a T cell subset sorted from them (not recorded which). The sequence was obtained from a man aged 18-30 years who had mild COVID-19 (a few samples of this study predate the infection). Cell type and time point are not known. The chain uses TRBV3-1 and TRBJ2-5; D remains unclear. The CDR3 DNA reads as TGTGCCAGCAGCCAAGAGGTGACCCAGTACTTC. Translating it yields CASSQEVTQYF.